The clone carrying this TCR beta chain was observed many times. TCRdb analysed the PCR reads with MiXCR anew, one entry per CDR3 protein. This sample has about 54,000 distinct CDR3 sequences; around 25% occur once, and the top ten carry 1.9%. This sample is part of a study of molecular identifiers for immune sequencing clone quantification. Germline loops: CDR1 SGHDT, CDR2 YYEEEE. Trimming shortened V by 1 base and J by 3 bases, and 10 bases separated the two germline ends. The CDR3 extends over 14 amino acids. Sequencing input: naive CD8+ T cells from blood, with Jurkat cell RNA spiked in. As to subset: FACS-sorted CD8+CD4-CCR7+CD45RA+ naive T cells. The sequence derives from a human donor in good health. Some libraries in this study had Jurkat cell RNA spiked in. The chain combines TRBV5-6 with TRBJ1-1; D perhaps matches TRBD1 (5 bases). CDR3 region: CASSLHRWDTEAFF. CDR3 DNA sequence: TGTGCCAGCAGCTTGCACAGGTGGGACACTGAAGCTTTCTTT.